The 10 T cell receptor beta chains below come from one sample, sequenced in a study of molecular identifiers for immune sequencing clone quantification. TCRdb reprocessed the PCR reads with MiXCR, giving one entry per CDR3 protein. The sample gives about 70,000 distinct CDR3 sequences, about 18% of which show up once; approximately 1.5% is in the top ten. The sample consisted of naive CD8+ T cells from blood, with Jurkat cell RNA spiked in. Subset: FACS-sorted CD8+CD4-CCR7+CD45RA+ naive T cells. The origin of the receptors is a human donor in good health. Some libraries in this study had Jurkat cell RNA spiked in.

This clonotype was detected ten times or more. The chain is built from TRBV7-9 and TRBJ2-7; TRBD2 matches 11 bases. V trimming: 5 bases; J trimming: 3 bases; junction bases outside the gene matches: 3. The CDR3 has 14 amino acids. Germline V gene sequence: CDR1 SEHNR, CDR2 FQNEAQ (reference sequence). CDR3 coding DNA: TGTGCCAGCAGCCATAGCGGGAGGGGCTACGAGCAGTACTTC. Its protein is CASSHSGRGYEQYF.

The CDR3 is CASSPRASGNEQFF. The CDR3 nucleotides read TGTGCCAGCAGCCCCCGGGCTAGCGGCAATGAGCAGTTCTTC. V usage is TRBV9 and J usage is TRBJ2-1; 7 nucleotides agree with TRBD2. Germline V gene data show CDR1 as SGDLS and CDR2 as YYNGEE. With V trimmed by 4 bases and J by 6 bases, 7 bases remained unmatched. The CDR3 totals 14 residues.

This clonotype was counted ten times or more. This sequence joins TRBV10-1 and TRBJ2-3; possibly TRBD2 for D (5 bases). This CDR3 comprises 13 residues. The germline V and J ends were trimmed by 4 bases and 3 bases, with 8 bases remaining between them. Germline V gene lookup returns CDR1 WNHNN and CDR2 SYGVQD (reference sequence). The CDR3 region has the DNA TGCGCCAGCAGTGCCGGGATAACAGATACGCAGTATTTT. It codes for CASSAGITDTQYF.

Turning to this clonotype: A much larger clone differs from this one at a single base, so this may be a read error. The chain carries TRBV20-1 and TRBJ2-3; 10 nucleotides agree with TRBD2. CDR3 length: 17 amino acids. Germline loops: CDR1 DFQATT, CDR2 SNEGSKA (reference sequence). V gave up 1 base and J gave up 4 bases; unmatched junction bases: 11. This CDR3 is CSARGASGRAGADTQYF. The CDR3 DNA is TGCAGTGCTAGAGGCGCCAGCGGGAGGGCCGGGGCAGATACGCAGTATTTT.

A remark on this clonotype: A much more abundant neighbour one base away suggests this may be a read error. J is TRBJ2-2 and V is TRBV4-1; TRBD1 matches at 8 bases. Germline values: CDR1 MGHRA, CDR2 YSYEKL. The CDR3 has 16 residues. CDR3 loop: CASSPRTGMNIGELFF. DNA of the CDR3: TGCGCCAGCAGCCCCCGGACAGGGATGAACATCGGGGAGCTGTTTTTT.

This clonotype has more than one count but fewer than ten. A much larger clone differs by one base, so this may be a read error. This chain uses TRBV7-9 with TRBJ1-5; no definite D call. The V gene lost 3 bases and the J gene lost 6 bases, with 15 bases spanning the gap. Germline CDR1 reads SEHNR; CDR2 reads FQNEAQ (reference sequence). The CDR3 runs to 15 residues. The CDR3 DNA reads TGTGCCAGCAGCTTCGGTGGGGTTGGCAGTCAGCCCCAGCATTTT. Translating it yields CASSFGGVGSQPQHF.

A word on this clonotype: This could be a read error, since a much larger clone is one nucleotide away. The V call is TRBV12-3 or TRBV12-4, the J call TRBJ1-1, with D unclear. This CDR3 is 12 amino acids long. CDR3 amino acids: CAGSQGSPEAFF. In DNA, the CDR3 is TGTGCCGGCAGCCAAGGATCTCCGGAAGCTTTCTTT.

This clonotype was recorded a few times. The rearrangement joins TRBV27 to TRBJ2-7; no clear D gene. Germline CDR1 is MNHEY and CDR2 is SMNVEV (reference sequence). Trimming removed 3 bases at V and 0 bases at J, with 18 bases between. The CDR3 totals 17 residues. The CDR3 here is CASSLWCGKPFSYEQYF. The CDR3 region has the DNA TGTGCCAGCAGTTTGTGGTGTGGGAAGCCCTTCTCCTACGAGCAGTACTTC.

The V gene is TRBV11-1, the J gene TRBJ2-1; the D gene is possibly TRBD1 (6 bases). Germline assignment: CDR1 SGHAT and CDR2 FQDESV (reference sequence). V was shortened by 2 bases and J by 5 bases, with 13 bases between the two germline ends. The CDR3 contains 15 residues. CDR3 coding DNA: TGTGCCAGCAGCTTATCAGGGGCCCCTAACAATGAGCAGTTCTTC. This translates into CASSLSGAPNNEQFF. The whole variable domain, filled in from reference TRBV11-1 and TRBJ2-1, reads EAEVAQSPRYKITEKSQAVAFWCDPISGHATLYWYRQILGQGPELLVQFQDESVVDDSQLPKDRFSAERLKGVDSTLKIQPAELGDSAMYLCASSLSGAPNNEQFFGPGTRLTVL.

Comment on this clonotype: This may be a read error: a much more frequent sequence differs by one nucleotide. The J gene is TRBJ2-7, the V gene TRBV10-3, with 7 bases that match TRBD1. Germline CDR1 and CDR2: ENHRY and SYGVKD. V lost 10 bases to trimming and J lost 4 bases; unmatched junction nucleotides: 7. This CDR3 has 12 amino acids. The chain's CDR3 is CATATGTYEQYF. CDR3 in DNA: TGTGCCACGGCGACAGGGACGTACGAGCAGTACTTC.